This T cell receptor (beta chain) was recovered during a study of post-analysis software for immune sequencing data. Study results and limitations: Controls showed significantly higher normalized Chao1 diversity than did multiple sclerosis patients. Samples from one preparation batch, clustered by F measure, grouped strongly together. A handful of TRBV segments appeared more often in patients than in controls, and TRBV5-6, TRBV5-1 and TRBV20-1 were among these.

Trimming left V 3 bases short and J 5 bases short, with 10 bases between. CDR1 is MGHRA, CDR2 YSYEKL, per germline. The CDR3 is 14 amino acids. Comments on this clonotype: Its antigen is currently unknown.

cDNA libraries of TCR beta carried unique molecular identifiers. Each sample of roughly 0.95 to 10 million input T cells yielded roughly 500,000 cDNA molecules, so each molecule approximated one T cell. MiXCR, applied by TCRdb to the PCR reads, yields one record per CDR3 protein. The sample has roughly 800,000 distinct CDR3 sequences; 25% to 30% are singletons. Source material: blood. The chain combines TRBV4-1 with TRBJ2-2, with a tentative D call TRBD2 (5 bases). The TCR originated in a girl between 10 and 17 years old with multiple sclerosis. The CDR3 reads CASSHGSGTGELFF. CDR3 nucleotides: TGCGCCAGCAGCCACGGATCGGGGACCGGGGAGCTGTTTTTT.